A selection of T cell receptor beta chains follows, all from one sample in a study of control samples from healthy donors and cancer patients. The repertoire was sequenced with immunoSEQ multiplex PCR; TCRdb's copy has only in-frame clones and lacks some. The profile shows 100,000 to 150,000 clones, about nine tenths of them singletons. The material sequenced was blood. All receptors come from a woman between 50 and 59 years old in good health. CDR3s include the opening cysteine and the closing phenylalanine or tryptophan. Fields, in order: J gene, V gene, D gene, clone size, CDR3 DNA, CDR3 protein. A D gene is named only where the DNA matches it firmly. Only part of the rows carry a size: once, few, many, or a class if the clone is expanded.

>TRBJ1-5|TRBV28|.|.
TGTGCCGAGCAGCAGGGTAGCAATCAGCCCCAGCATTTT
CAEQQGSNQPQHF
>TRBJ1-2|TRBV30|.|.
TGTGCCTGGAGAGGAGGGTATGGCTACACCTTC
CAWRGGYGYTF
>TRBJ2-5|TRBV7-2|.|.
TGTGCCAGCAGCCCCTTTAGATCGGGGGAGACCCAGTACTTC
CASSPFRSGETQYF
>TRBJ2-2|TRBV7-9|TRBD1|.
TGTGCCAGCAGCTTAGCGGGACAGGGGACCACGAGGTGGACCGGGGAGCTGTTTTTT
CASSLAGQGTTRWTGELFF
>TRBJ2-2|TRBV7-9|.|.
TGTGCCAGCAGCCAGAGGAGGGACACCGGGGAGCTGTTTTTT
CASSQRRDTGELFF
>TRBJ1-6|TRBV25-1|.|.
TGTGCCAGCAGTGAAAGCCAGGCGTACAACATTTCACCCCTCCACTTT
CASSESQAYNISPLHF
>TRBJ1-2|TRBV11-2|.|.
TGTGCCAGCAGCTTAGGAAGTCACTATGGCTACACCTTC
CASSLGSHYGYTF
>TRBJ1-3|TRBV11-2|.|few
TGTGCCAGCAGCTCTACTCGAGGTGGAAACACCATATATTTT
CASSSTRGGNTIYF
>TRBJ2-3|TRBV5-1|TRBD2|.
TGCGCCAGCAGCTTCGTTATAGCGGGGGCTAGCACAGATACGCAGTATTTT
CASSFVIAGASTDTQYF
>TRBJ1-1|TRBV3-1/TRBV3-2|.|medium-sized
TGTGCCAGCAGCCAAGATATCGGAGAGATGAACACTGAAGCTTTCTTT
CASSQDIGEMNTEAFF
>TRBJ2-5|TRBV19|TRBD2|.
TGTGCCAGTAGTATAGGGCTAGCGGGATTCGAAGAGACCCAGTACTTC
CASSIGLAGFEETQYF
>TRBJ2-1|TRBV24-1|.|.
TGTGCCACCTCGGGACACATAGGCAATGAGCAGTTCTTC
CATSGHIGNEQFF
>TRBJ1-6|TRBV7-9|.|.
TGTGCCAGCAGCTCTGACGGTAGTTCACCCCTCCACTTT
CASSSDGSSPLHF
>TRBJ1-2|TRBV15|.|.
TGTGCCACCAGCAGGAGCGCCTATGGCTACACCTTC
CATSRSAYGYTF
>TRBJ2-1|TRBV4-1|TRBD2|.
TGCGCCAGCAGCCAAGAGCCCCCCTCTAGCGGGCGGGCCTACAATGAGCAGTTCTTC
CASSQEPPSSGRAYNEQFF
>TRBJ1-4|TRBV7-9|.|.
TGTGCCAGCAGCTTAAAGGGGTTGGATGAAAAACTGTTTTTT
CASSLKGLDEKLFF
>TRBJ2-7|TRBV7-9|TRBD1|.
TGTGCCAGCAGCTTAGCTTCATTGGGACAGGGGAACCACGAGCAGTACTTC
CASSLASLGQGNHEQYF
>TRBJ2-3|TRBV5-8|.|.
TGTGCCAGCAGCTTGGGTGGATTTGCAGATACGCAGTATTTT
CASSLGGFADTQYF